These 22 T cell receptor beta chains were sequenced from one sample in a study of blood T cell repertoires in COVID-19. Some clones are missing from TCRdb's copy, which holds only in-frame ones; the method was immunoSEQ multiplex PCR. The sample has approximately 400,000 clones, more than 75% seen once. The specimen was PBMCs or T cells enriched from blood (not recorded which). Source of these receptors: a woman aged 18 to 35 who had recovered from COVID-19.

This sequence joins TRBV28 and TRBJ1-6; D is perhaps TRBD1 (5 bases). Trimming pared 7 bases from V and 10 bases from J, leaving 11 bases between. The germline V gene has CDR1 MDHEN and CDR2 SYDVKM. This CDR3 spans 12 amino acids. This CDR3 is CASTGGYSPLHF. CDR3 nucleotides: TGTGCCAGCACCGGGGGTTACTCACCCCTCCACTTT.

V usage is TRBV5-1 and J usage is TRBJ1-3; D is unresolved. Looked up from germline, CDR1 is SGHRS and CDR2 is YFSETQ. CDR3 size: 16 residues. Trimming stripped 0 bases from V and 2 bases from J, with 12 bases between. CDR3 residues: CASSLGPGKAGNTIYF. The DNA of the CDR3 is TGCGCCAGCAGCTTGGGGCCGGGGAAGGCTGGAAACACCATATATTTT.

The chain couples TRBV30 to TRBJ1-1; D not certain. From germline, CDR1 is GTSNPN and CDR2 SVGIG (reference sequence). This CDR3 contains 15 residues. Between the trimmed V and J ends, which lost 3 bases and 0 bases, there was a span of 14 bases. CDR3 loop: CAWSPGRRVNTEAFF. CDR3 sequence (DNA): TGTGCCTGGAGCCCCGGTCGGAGGGTGAACACTGAAGCTTTCTTT.

This clone has only one observation. The V and J genes are TRBV12-3 or TRBV12-4 and TRBJ1-4; D is undetermined. The CDR3 length is 13 residues. Between the trimmed V and J ends, which lost 4 bases and 13 bases, there was a span of 16 bases. The CDR3 nucleotides read TGTGCCAGCAGTTCCCGACCAGGCCAGGCACTGTTTTTT. This encodes CASSSRPGQALFF.

This clone was seen only a few times. The gene calls are TRBV30 and TRBJ1-2; the match to TRBD1 covers 10 bases. With V trimmed by 3 bases and J by 8 bases, 6 bases remained unmatched. From germline, CDR1 is GTSNPN and CDR2 SVGIG (reference sequence). The CDR3 contains 13 residues. CDR3 DNA sequence: TGTGCCTGGAGGGACAGGGGGGCGGGGGGCTACACCTTC. Amino acids: CAWRDRGAGGYTF.

This chain joins TRBV9 and TRBJ1-5; D gene ambiguous. The CDR3 runs to 14 residues. CDR1 is SGDLS and CDR2 is YYNGEE in the germline V gene. V gave up 2 bases and J gave up 6 bases, with 12 bases separating them. CDR3 sequence reads: CASSVGGEAQPQHF. In nucleotides, the CDR3 is TGTGCCAGCAGCGTCGGCGGGGAGGCTCAGCCCCAGCATTTT. The whole variable domain, remainder taken from reference TRBV9 and TRBJ1-5, is DSGVTQTPKHLITATGQRVTLRCSPRSGDLSVYWYQQSLDQGLQFLIQYYNGEERAKGNILERFSAQQFPDLHSELNLSSLELGDSALYFCASSVGGEAQPQHFGDGTRLSIL.

The rearrangement joins TRBV30 to TRBJ2-3, with 10 bases fitting TRBD2. This CDR3 has 15 residues. J lost 2 bases, V lost 6 bases, and 8 bases had no gene match. CDR1 and CDR2 (germline): GTSNPN, SVGIG (reference sequence). DNA of the CDR3: TGTGCCTGCCAGGGAGGACTAGCGGCCACAGATACGCAGTATTTT. Translation: CACQGGLAATDTQYF.

The rearrangement links TRBV29-1 to TRBJ2-5; TRBD1 aligns across 7 bases. Looked up from germline, CDR1 is SQVTM and CDR2 is ANQGSEA. The trim removed 5 bases at V and 4 bases at J, leaving 4 bases unmatched. The CDR3 is 12 residues long. CDR3 residues: CSVNPGGETQYF. The CDR3 DNA reads as TGCAGCGTTAATCCAGGGGGAGAGACCCAGTACTTC.

V and J are TRBV5-1 and TRBJ2-2; 8 nucleotides match TRBD2. Germline trimming cut 4 bases from V and 3 bases from J; bases unmatched to any gene: 14. The V gene's germline CDR1 is SGHRS and CDR2 YFSETQ. The length of the CDR3 is 18 residues. As DNA, the CDR3 is TGCGCCAGCAGCCGGTACCCTCGGAGCGGGGGAGACACCGGGGAGCTGTTTTTT. This encodes CASSRYPRSGGDTGELFF.

The chain employs TRBV19 and TRBJ1-2; 8 bases are a match to TRBD1. The CDR3 is 15 residues long. Germline V gene sequence: CDR1 LNHDA, CDR2 SQIVND (reference sequence). Trimming at V came to 7 bases and at J to 0 bases, leaving 7 bases not matched to a gene. The CDR3 here is CASKPQGASNYGYTF. The CDR3 nucleotides read TGTGCCAGTAAGCCTCAGGGGGCTTCTAACTATGGCTACACCTTC.

J is TRBJ2-7 and V is TRBV6-1; no firm D call. V shed 2 bases and J shed 3 bases, with 5 bases lying between them. Germline V lookup: CDR1 MNHNS, CDR2 SASEGT. CDR3 length: 12 residues. CDR3 bases: TGTGCCAGCAGTGAACTCTTCTACGAGCAGTACTTC. It yields the protein CASSELFYEQYF.

This rearrangement joins TRBV15 to TRBJ2-2; 8 bases fit TRBD1. V was pared by 4 bases and J by 4 bases, with 8 bases of the junction left unmatched. Looked up from germline, CDR1 is LNHNV and CDR2 is YYDKDF (reference sequence). The CDR3 spans 16 residues. The CDR3 DNA is TGTGCCACCAGCAAAGGGACAGGTACAGCCACCGGGGAGCTGTTTTTT. Translating it yields CATSKGTGTATGELFF.

The V gene is TRBV3-1 (or the pseudogene TRBV3-2), the J gene TRBJ1-2, with TRBD1 identical over 8 bases. J gave up 2 bases and V 5 bases, and 4 bases lay outside the gene matches. The CDR3 spans 14 residues. Germline V gene data show CDR1 as LGHDT and CDR2 as YNNKEL (reference sequence). The CDR3 nucleotides are TGTGCCAGCAGCTACAGGGGGTCGAACTATGGCTACACCTTC. It codes for CASSYRGSNYGYTF.

The CDR3 bases are TGTGCCAGCTCACCGGGACAGGGGATCTCCTACGAGCAGTACTTC. Protein sequence: CASSPGQGISYEQYF. The gene calls are TRBV6-5 and TRBJ2-7, with 10 bases fitting TRBD1. From germline, CDR1 is MNHEY and CDR2 SVGAGI. V gave up 8 bases and J gave up 0 bases; unmatched junction bases: 7. This CDR3 spans 15 amino acids.

Details on this clone: At one of its ends the junction is not consistent with the germline gene, which may arise from a read error. The rearrangement joins TRBV9 to TRBJ2-3; D is unclear. This CDR3 spans 12 amino acids. Germline CDR1 is SGDLS and CDR2 is YYNGEE. Written as DNA, the CDR3 is TGTGCCAGCAGTGCCGTCCAGGTCCCTCACATTTTT. It is translated as CASSAVQVPHIF. Full variable domain (rest looked up from reference TRBV9 and TRBJ2-3): DSGVTQTPKHLITATGQRVTLRCSPRSGDLSVYWYQQSLDQGLQFLIQYYNGEERAKGNILERFSAQQFPDLHSELNLSSLELGDSALYFCASSAVQVPHIFGPGTRLTVL.

The chain employs TRBV6-6 and TRBJ1-6, with 7 bases matching TRBD1. V lost 6 bases, J lost 3 bases, and 5 bases stayed unmatched. The CDR3 extends over 15 amino acids. Germline CDR1 MNHNY, CDR2 SVGAGI (reference sequence). CDR3 protein: CASRKQGIYNSPLHF. The CDR3 nucleotides read TGTGCCAGCAGGAAACAGGGGATCTATAATTCACCCCTCCACTTT.

The chain has TRBV5-4 and TRBJ2-1, with TRBD1 identical over 9 bases. V dropped 5 bases and J dropped 4; count of bases not matched to a gene: 7. Germline V CDR1 and CDR2: SGHNT, YYREEE (reference sequence). This CDR3 is built from 15 residues. CDR3 DNA: TGTGCCAGCAGTACGGGACAGGGCCTGTACAATGAGCAGTTCTTC. Its translation is CASSTGQGLYNEQFF.

The rearrangement links TRBV29-1 to TRBJ1-5; 9 bases map to TRBD1. CDR3 length equals 14 residues. Germline CDR1 reads SQVTM; CDR2 reads ANQGSEA. V lost 5 bases and J lost 2; bases outside the gene matches: 4. The CDR3 loop is CSVRTGDGNQPQHF. CDR3 DNA sequence: TGCAGCGTTAGGACAGGGGATGGCAATCAGCCCCAGCATTTT.

The chain recombines TRBV18 with TRBJ2-3; TRBD1 might be the D (6 bases). Trimming took off 2 bases at V and 0 bases at J, with 9 bases between the two ends. The germline CDR1 and CDR2 sequences are KGHSH and LQKENI. The CDR3 spans 15 residues. The CDR3 here is CASSPEGVSTDTQYF. CDR3 DNA: TGTGCCAGCTCACCAGAGGGGGTAAGCACAGATACGCAGTATTTT.

V is TRBV5-6 and J is TRBJ2-2; 9 bases map to TRBD1. This CDR3 is 15 amino acids long. Germline CDR1 SGHDT, CDR2 YYEEEE. V lost 3 bases, J lost 5 bases, and 5 bases stayed unmatched. The CDR3 loop reads CASSSGQGMTGELFF. DNA for the CDR3: TGTGCCAGCAGCTCCGGACAGGGGATGACCGGGGAGCTGTTTTTT.

V gene TRBV11-2 combines with J gene TRBJ1-1; maybe TRBD1 (5 bases). The V gene lost 5 bases and the J gene lost 4 bases, with 14 bases spanning the gap. The CDR3 is 14 amino acids. CDR1 SGHAT and CDR2 FQNNGV come from the germline V gene. The CDR3 coding sequence is TGTGCCAGCAGCACAACAGGATCGTTCACTGAAGCTTTCTTT. This gives the protein CASSTTGSFTEAFF.

As regards this clone: Germline is not matched at one junction end, which may reflect a read error. The CDR3 DNA reads TGCAGTGCCAGAGACACACAGGGCTACACCTTC. It is translated as CSARDTQGYTF. The chain joins TRBV20-1 to TRBJ1-2; D uncertain. Per germline, CDR1 DFQATT and CDR2 SNEGSKA (reference sequence). This CDR3 region has 11 residues.